The 15 T cell receptor beta chains reported below all come from one sample, sequenced in a study of Graves' ophthalmopathy and Graves' hyperthyroidism. RNA transcripts served as template for amplifying TCR beta CDR3 sequences. In the first round, RT-PCR was carried out with HTBI primers, and a multiplex PCR formed the second round. TCRdb reprocessed the multiplex PCR reads via MiXCR and lists one record per CDR3 protein. In the table there are 660,000 or so distinct CDR3 sequences, about 40% of which are singletons. Source material: peripheral blood. The origin of the receptors is an adult man with Graves' ophthalmopathy.

The chain employs TRBV5-4 and TRBJ2-5, with a weak D call TRBD1 (6 bases). From germline, CDR1 is SGHNT and CDR2 YYREEE (reference sequence). V was pared by 0 bases and J by 2 bases, with 14 bases between. The CDR3 totals 16 residues. Here the CDR3 reads CASSLAFSRGQETQYF. DNA of the CDR3: TGTGCCAGCAGCTTGGCCTTTAGCAGGGGACAAGAGACCCAGTACTTC.

The V and J genes are TRBV29-1 and TRBJ2-7; D might be TRBD2 (5 bases). CDR1 is SQVTM, CDR2 ANQGSEA, per germline. The CDR3 sequence is 14 residues long. Trimming stripped 6 bases from V and 0 bases from J, with 15 bases between. CDR3 sequence: CSVVDRDSSYEQYF. The CDR3 bases are TGCAGCGTCGTAGATCGGGATAGCTCCTACGAGCAGTACTTC.

This clonotype was seen at least ten times. This chain uses TRBV7-9 with TRBJ2-7; the match to TRBD1 covers 7 bases. The length of the CDR3 is 15 residues. Losses at the gene ends were 3 bases for V and 4 bases for J; bases not matched to a gene: 9. CDR1 is SEHNR, CDR2 FQNEAQ, per germline (reference sequence). The CDR3 here is CASSFGTARPYEQYF. DNA of the CDR3: TGTGCCAGCAGCTTCGGGACAGCTAGACCTTACGAGCAGTACTTC.

This clonotype was picked up many times. This chain links TRBV13 with TRBJ1-2; TRBD1 matches at 7 bases. CDR1 is PRHDT, CDR2 FYEKMQ, per germline (reference sequence). V lost 2 bases, J lost 4 bases, and 7 bases stayed unmatched. The CDR3 consists of 15 residues. The CDR3 bases are TGTGCCAGCAGCTTACTCGGGACAGCCGGCTATGGCTACACCTTC. Protein product: CASSLLGTAGYGYTF.

This clonotype has at least ten counts. The chain has TRBV15 and TRBJ1-1, with a possible D match to TRBD1 (6 bases). The CDR3 loop spans 14 amino acids. Between the trimmed V and J ends, which lost 3 bases and 4 bases, there was a span of 12 bases. CDR1 and CDR2 from the germline V gene are LNHNV and YYDKDF (reference sequence). The CDR3 DNA sequence: TGTGCCACCAGCAGTGAGACAGGTCTCACTGAAGCTTTCTTT. Translation gives CATSSETGLTEAFF.

This clonotype was seen many times. V gene TRBV2 combines with J gene TRBJ1-5, with a weak D call TRBD1 (5 bases). This CDR3 spans 13 amino acids. Germline assignment: CDR1 SNHLY and CDR2 FYNNEI. V was clipped by 5 bases and J by 7 bases, with 12 bases between them. The CDR3 is CASSWRGRQPQHF. Here the CDR3 DNA reads TGTGCCAGCAGTTGGAGGGGCAGACAGCCCCAGCATTTT.

The chain is built from TRBV25-1 and TRBJ2-3; 8 bases align to TRBD2. The J segment lost 6 bases and the V segment lost 6 bases, leaving 5 bases of the junction unmatched. The CDR3 loop spans 13 amino acids. CDR1 MGHDK and CDR2 SYGVNS come from the germline V gene. CDR3 bases: TGTGCCAGCAGCGGGGGGGCGGGTGATACGCAGTATTTT. Its translation is CASSGGAGDTQYF.

This clonotype was seen a handful of times. The genes are TRBV4-1 and TRBJ1-6; D unclear. CDR3 length: 12 residues. Germline V gene data show CDR1 as MGHRA and CDR2 as YSYEKL. V lost 0 bases to trimming and J lost 11 bases, with 5 bases between them. As DNA, the CDR3 is TGCGCCAGCAGCCAAGATCGAACACCCCTCCACTTT. Translating it yields CASSQDRTPLHF.

There are a few counts of this clonotype. CDR3 sequence (DNA): TGTGCCAGCACCTCCTCTGGGCCTGAAGCTTTCTTT. Translating it yields CASTSSGPEAFF. This chain connects TRBV25-1 to TRBJ1-1; D not certain. Per germline, CDR1 MGHDK and CDR2 SYGVNS. The CDR3 length is 12 residues. The V gene lost 7 bases and the J gene lost 6 bases, with 12 bases spanning the gap.

This clonotype was observed at least ten times. The V and J genes are TRBV7-2 and TRBJ1-4; D is undetermined. Trimming left V 6 bases short and J 4 bases short, with 9 bases between. Germline CDR1 is SGHTA and CDR2 is FQGNSA. The CDR3 spans 13 residues. CDR3 region: CASRRSYNEKLFF. CDR3 nucleotide sequence: TGTGCCAGCAGGAGGAGTTATAATGAAAAACTGTTTTTT.

The sample holds many counts of this clonotype. The gene calls are TRBV6-6 and TRBJ1-2; D remains unclear. The CDR3 runs 12 residues. Germline CDR1 and CDR2: MNHNY and SVGAGI (reference sequence). The V end lost 6 bases, the J end lost 2 bases, and 7 bases lay between the germline ends. The CDR3 spells CASRQPNYGYTF. The CDR3, as DNA: TGTGCCAGCAGACAGCCGAACTATGGCTACACCTTC.

This clonotype has a count of ten or more. The chain recombines TRBV10-3 with TRBJ1-6; D is unclear. This CDR3 is 14 amino acids long. Germline CDR1 is ENHRY and CDR2 is SYGVKD. Trimming removed 10 bases from V and 6 bases from J, with 16 bases in between. CDR3 DNA sequence: TGTGCCAGCAGCATAGGACTGTTTAATTCACCCCTCCACTTT. Translated, it gives CASSIGLFNSPLHF.

This clonotype has ten or more counts. V is TRBV25-1 and J is TRBJ1-4; D unresolved. Trimming left V 5 bases short and J 8 bases short, with 9 bases between. The CDR3 has 12 residues. Germline CDR1 reads MGHDK; CDR2 reads SYGVNS. The CDR3 DNA follows: TGTGCCAGCAGTTTCTCAGGAGAAAAACTGTTTTTT. Translated, it gives CASSFSGEKLFF.

The genes are TRBV25-1 and TRBJ1-1; unclear D gene. Germline CDR1 and CDR2: MGHDK and SYGVNS. This CDR3 has 10 residues. In nucleotides, the CDR3 is TGTGACAGACTGGGAACTGAAGCTTTCTTT. Translated: CDRLGTEAFF.

This chain uses TRBV10-3 with TRBJ2-7, with D maybe TRBD2 (5 bases). Deletions cut 3 bases from V and 6 bases from J, with 9 bases between. Germline-derived CDR1 and CDR2 are ENHRY and SYGVKD. The CDR3 consists of 12 residues. CDR3 sequence: CAISDFGVEQYF. The CDR3 coding sequence is TGTGCCATCAGTGATTTCGGGGTCGAGCAGTACTTC.